Sequencing of this T cell receptor beta chain was carried out in a study of beta chain features in type 1 diabetes (dated by TCRdb to 2017 to 2018). In the study overall: No differences in mean age, gender distribution, total cell number or subset yield were found between patients and healthy donors. Across all samples, 107,917,701 sorted cells were examined, and cell number per subset correlated strongly with RNA yield. The study compared TCRB repertoires of sorted circulating CD4+ T cell subsets between recently diagnosed type 1 diabetes patients and matched healthy donors. Regulatory and stem cell-like memory subsets were obtained from only 8 patients and roughly 8 healthy donors, while naive and central memory subsets were obtained from all 30 or so donors.

Each donor gave one peripheral blood draw, averaging approximately 120 mL, which was collected into heparinised tubes. A BD FACSAria II was used to sort naive, central memory, regulatory and stem cell-like memory CD4+ T cells with a panel that included CD45RO, CCR7, CD25, CD127, CD95 and CD27. A purity above 95% was achieved for all sorted populations. PBMCs were separated immediately by Lymphoprep density gradient centrifugation and were stained directly, without being cultured. To minimize batch effects, samples were stained and sorted in pairs, one healthy donor with one patient per experiment. Of note for this clone: No cognate antigen has been identified for it. Base qualities were left out, and no much larger clone turns up one base away.

The germline V gene (reference sequence) yields MNHNY for CDR1 and SVGAGI for CDR2. Reading from cysteine to phenylalanine, the CDR3 counts 13 amino acids. Only the CDR3 part of the read is kept: 39 bases, read in frame from the first base. At the junction V is shortened by 9 bases and J by 1 base, with 13 bases in between. All of the isolated RNA was reverse transcribed with the High Capacity cDNA Reverse Transcription Kit, so expressed TCRB transcripts were sequenced. Deep immunoSEQ sequencing was performed on naive, central memory and regulatory T cell samples, with an average of roughly 3.6 million total reads per sample. Sorted cells were lysed in RLT buffer and RNA was extracted with DNase-treated RNeasy Micro or Mini kits, depending on cell number. Each cell subset was processed on its own to prevent cross-contamination, while patient and healthy donor samples were processed together. TCRB sequences were amplified from cDNA with the immunoSEQ multiplex PCR, producing 87-bp fragments spanning the CDR3 region. Amplicons were sequenced on the Illumina HiSeq platform. Per the authors' processing: Synthetic template baselines were used to correct PCR bias computationally, reads within Hamming distance 2 were collapsed together, and singletons that could not be merged were discarded. By aligning reads against IMGT, V, D and J genes, CDR3 length, and insertions or deletions at six rearrangement sites were assigned. Clonotype counts were normalized to sorted cell number within each subset before computing true diversity and Gini coefficients with the tcR R package. Repertoire sharing was quantified using the overlap coefficient calculated on TCRB nucleotide sequences. TCRdb provides this immuneACCESS table in a form limited to in-frame rearrangements. Some clones are lacking; in checked studies, under half of them reflect an unresolved V gene, and why the rest are absent is not known. The DNA gave D and trimming, while V, J and clone size come from that table. In this sample the table shows more than 20,000 clones, approximately 70% of which occur a single time. The ten largest make up approximately 2% of the sample.

On the study overall, not on this receptor specifically: Shorter templates might be favored by PCR, yet because patient and control samples were amplified and corrected together, any such skew would affect both groups equally. Naive, central memory and regulatory TCRB repertoires appeared to be more alike among patients than among healthy donors. Because small numbers of individuals were included in the HLA sub-analyses, any influence of HLA type on TCRB rearrangement was left unresolved. Fewer insertions and more nucleotide deletions at VDJ recombination sites were observed in patients with type 1 diabetes, implying thymic rearrangement abnormalities. Type 1 diabetes patients showed a moderate but significant shortening of TCRB CDR3 length in all four CD4+ subsets. Sequencing cDNA rather than genomic DNA could over-represent highly expressing activated cells, although activation and CD3 levels did not differ between groups.

The TCR sequence derives from a middle-aged woman in good health. The specimen sequenced was Tregs from blood. The sample's cell subset or site label, decoded: regulatory CD4+ T cells. Recombination connected TRBV6-6 to TRBJ2-7; tentative D gene TRBD2, with 7 bases matching. This receptor has the CDR3 CASTRGASYEQYF. The DNA reads as follows: TGTGCCAGTACCCGGGGGGCGTCCTACGAGCAGTACTTC.